One and the same sample provided the 16 T cell receptor beta chains below, sequenced in a study of blood T cell repertoires in COVID-19. Generated by immunoSEQ multiplex PCR, the TCRdb table keeps only in-frame clones and is missing some. The sample yields 20,000 to 25,000 clones, around 70% seen once. The sample comprised peripheral blood. All receptors derive from a human donor in a cohort sampled during active or convalescent COVID-19.

The chain uses TRBV7-2 and TRBJ2-5, with D unclear. The germline V gene encodes CDR1 SGHTA and CDR2 FQGNSA. V was clipped by 4 bases and J by 7 bases, with 10 bases between them. This CDR3 has 12 residues. The CDR3 DNA reads TGTGCCAGCAGCTCCCGGTCCGGGACCCAGTACTTC. Translation: CASSSRSGTQYF.

This rearrangement joins TRBV5-4 to TRBJ1-2; 11 bases match TRBD1. The CDR3 runs 17 residues. The V gene end was trimmed by 4 bases and the J gene end by 4 bases; junction bases not matched to a gene: 12. Germline V lookup: CDR1 SGHNT, CDR2 YYREEE (reference sequence). CDR3 residues: CASSRRDRGSGRYGYTF. CDR3 in DNA: TGTGCCAGCAGCCGCCGGGACAGGGGGTCAGGTCGCTATGGCTACACCTTC.

A few counts support this clone. The chain combines TRBV7-9 with TRBJ1-5; D not certain. Germline V gene lookup returns CDR1 SEHNR and CDR2 FQNEAQ (reference sequence). The ends were cut back, 6 bases at V and 0 bases at J, with 9 bases in the middle. The CDR3 loop spans 14 amino acids. The CDR3, as DNA: TGTGCCAGCAGGGACGAGGGTAGCAATCAGCCCCAGCATTTT. It encodes CASRDEGSNQPQHF.

V gene TRBV19 combines with J gene TRBJ2-1; D may be TRBD1 (5 bases). Germline V gene data show CDR1 as LNHDA and CDR2 as SQIVND (reference sequence). The germline V and J ends were trimmed by 3 bases and 7 bases, with 19 bases remaining between them. The CDR3 is 16 amino acids. The CDR3 is CASSILFERGANEQFF. CDR3 bases: TGTGCCAGTAGTATCCTGTTCGAGCGTGGGGCAAATGAGCAGTTCTTC.

This clone was detected only once. The chain is built from TRBV11-2 and TRBJ2-1, with unresolved D. Germline CDR1 is SGHAT and CDR2 is FQNNGV. V shed 1 base and J shed 12 bases, with 13 bases lying between them. The CDR3 is made up of 13 amino acids. CDR3 in amino acids: CASSLGLDLGQFF. As DNA, the CDR3 is TGTGCCAGCAGCTTAGGGCTAGACCTAGGGCAGTTCTTC.

The CDR3 spells CASSYGTGGINEQFF. The CDR3, as DNA: TGTGCCAGCAGTTACGGGACAGGGGGGATCAATGAGCAGTTCTTC. The chain is built from TRBV6-5 and TRBJ2-1; TRBD1 aligns across 11 bases. The CDR3 contains 15 residues. V lost 2 bases and J lost 6; bases outside the gene matches: 3. Germline CDR1 and CDR2: MNHEY and SVGAGI.

The sample holds one count of this clone. This rearrangement joins TRBV7-2 to TRBJ2-3; the match to TRBD2 covers 14 bases. The CDR3 has 18 amino acids. Germline CDR1 and CDR2: SGHTA and FQGNSA. V lost 3 bases, J lost 3 bases, and 8 bases stayed unmatched. The CDR3 DNA is TGTGCCAGCAGCTTGACTAGCGGGGGGGCCTTTTGGACAGATACGCAGTATTTT. Its translation is CASSLTSGGAFWTDTQYF. Supplemented by reference TRBV7-2 and TRBJ2-3, the full variable domain reads GAGVSQSPSNKVTEKGKDVELRCDPISGHTALYWYRQSLGQGLEFLIYFQGNSAPDKSGLPSDRFSAERTGGSVSTLTIQRTQQEDSAVYLCASSLTSGGAFWTDTQYFGPGTRLTVL.

This chain joins TRBV18 and TRBJ2-2, with 13 bases fitting TRBD2. Germline trimming cut 10 bases from V and 9 bases from J; bases unmatched to any gene: 5. CDR3 length: 13 residues. The germline V gene has CDR1 KGHSH and CDR2 LQKENI. The CDR3 DNA reads as TGTGCCACCCGGACTAGCGGGAGCCGGGAGCTGTTTTTT. This codes for CATRTSGSRELFF. Looking up the rest from reference TRBV18 and TRBJ2-2 gives the full variable domain: NAGVMQNPRHLVRRRGQEARLRCSPMKGHSHVYWYRQLPEEGLKFMVYLQKENIIDESGMPKERFSAEFPKEGPSILRIQQVVRGDSAAYFCATRTSGSRELFFGEGSRLTVL.

V and J are TRBV11-2 and TRBJ1-5, with 8 bases aligning to TRBD1. The CDR3 sequence is 14 residues long. CDR1 is SGHAT and CDR2 is FQNNGV in the germline V gene. V shed 3 bases, J shed 6 bases, and the junction held 4 bases outside the gene matches. The CDR3 region is CASSFQGAGQPQHF. The DNA for the CDR3 is TGTGCCAGCAGCTTTCAGGGGGCCGGTCAGCCCCAGCATTTT.

V gene TRBV10-2 combines with J gene TRBJ2-1; 9 bases agree with TRBD2. CDR3 size: 15 residues. Per germline, CDR1 WSHSY and CDR2 SAAADI. V was pared by 7 bases and J by 9 bases, with 13 bases of the junction left unmatched. The DNA for the CDR3 is TGCGCCAGCACGGAGCGGGAGGCCGCCAGGGTTGAGCAGTTCTTC. Amino acids: CASTEREAARVEQFF.

This clone was detected only a few times. V gene TRBV25-1 combines with J gene TRBJ2-3, with 13 bases fitting TRBD2. The germline gives CDR1 MGHDK, CDR2 SYGVNS. The CDR3 totals 15 residues. The J segment lost 9 bases and the V segment lost 4 bases, leaving 7 bases of the junction unmatched. The CDR3 is CASSGQLAGGPTQYF. CDR3 bases: TGTGCCAGCAGTGGCCAACTAGCGGGGGGGCCCACGCAGTATTTT.

The genes are TRBV5-6 and TRBJ2-1; D is unresolved. In germline, CDR1 is SGHDT, CDR2 YYEEEE. With 0 bases removed from V and 8 bases from J, the gap between germline ends came to 12 bases. The CDR3 spans 14 residues. The CDR3 is CASSLGLAVDEQFF. The CDR3 coding sequence is TGTGCCAGCAGCTTGGGGTTAGCAGTCGATGAGCAGTTCTTC. The variable domain in full, completed from reference TRBV5-6 and TRBJ2-1, reads DAGVTQSPTHLIKTRGQQVTLRCSPKSGHDTVSWYQQALGQGPQFIFQYYEEEERQRGNFPDRFSGHQFPNYSSELNVNALLLGDSALYLCASSLGLAVDEQFFGPGTRLTVL.

J is TRBJ2-7 and V is TRBV15; possible D gene TRBD1, 6 bases. Trimming pared 5 bases from V and 1 base from J, leaving 12 bases between. CDR1 LNHNV and CDR2 YYDKDF come from the germline V gene (reference sequence). This CDR3 has 14 amino acids. CDR3 in DNA: TGTGCCACCAGCCCTAGACAGGATTCCTACGAGCAGTACTTC. Translation: CATSPRQDSYEQYF.

V gene TRBV18 combines with J gene TRBJ1-6, with 11 positions matching TRBD1. Germline trimming cut 6 bases from V and 10 bases from J; bases unmatched to any gene: 5. The CDR3 contains 14 residues. Germline V gene sequence: CDR1 KGHSH, CDR2 LQKENI. The CDR3 region has the DNA TGTGCCAGCTCCGAAGGGACAGGGGGATCACCCCTCCACTTT. Translating gives CASSEGTGGSPLHF.

This chain links TRBV5-4 with TRBJ1-1; D remains unclear. CDR3 size: 13 residues. The ends were cut back, 7 bases at V and 3 bases at J, with 13 bases in the middle. The germline CDR1 and CDR2 sequences are SGHNT and YYREEE (reference sequence). CDR3 sequence reads: CASLPSGDTEAFF. The CDR3 DNA sequence: TGTGCCAGCCTTCCTTCCGGGGACACTGAAGCTTTCTTT.

The chain uses TRBV12-3 or TRBV12-4 and TRBJ1-6; D not resolved. The CDR3 sequence is 12 residues long. V gave up 3 bases and J gave up 9 bases, with 6 bases separating them. The CDR3 DNA sequence: TGTGCCAGCAGTTTTGTTAGTTCACCCCTCCACTTT. Translated, it gives CASSFVSSPLHF.